This T cell receptor (beta chain) was observed in a study of T cells in tuberculosis. The method was immunoSEQ multiplex PCR; TCRdb's version includes in-frame clones alone and lacks a portion of them. The repertoire includes 22,000 or so clones, around 85% of them detected once, and more than 12% sits in the top ten. The CDR3 sequence is 15 residues long. Germline-derived CDR1 and CDR2 are MNHNS and SASEGT. V was clipped by 4 bases and J by 6 bases; unmatched bases: 12. As for time point: new active TB diagnosis, blood taken before or within 7 days of starting treatment. Unsorted cryopreserved PBMC were sequenced, averaging around 100,000 T cells per clinical donor.

The clonotype was recovered from an adult with tuberculosis. The input for sequencing was PBMCs, taken at tuberculosis diagnosis. The V and J genes are TRBV6-1 and TRBJ2-7; TRBD2 agrees at 7 bases. CDR3 amino acids: CASSATSSGRGEQYF. CDR3 nucleotides: TGTGCCAGCAGTGCGACCTCTAGCGGTCGAGGCGAGCAGTACTTC.